These 31 T cell receptor beta chains share one sample of origin, sequenced in a study of blood T cell repertoires in COVID-19. Sequenced by immunoSEQ multiplex PCR; TCRdb stores in-frame clones only, minus some. This sample carries around 470,000 clones, 90% of them seen once, and the ten largest clones take less than 0.75%. Sequencing input: PBMCs or T cells enriched from blood (not recorded which). These receptors were collected from a man between 18 and 35 years old who had recovered from COVID-19.

This clone was recorded a few times. The CDR3 sequence is CASRRLGSTEAFF. In nucleotides, the CDR3 is TGTGCCAGCAGGCGGCTGGGGAGCACTGAAGCTTTCTTT. This chain links TRBV27 with TRBJ1-1; no clear D gene. The germline V gene encodes CDR1 MNHEY and CDR2 SMNVEV (reference sequence). Trimming cost V 6 bases and J 4 bases, with 12 bases left between them. This CDR3 comprises 13 residues.

This chain uses TRBV28 with TRBJ1-4, with 8 positions matching TRBD1. This CDR3 spans 14 amino acids. Germline-derived CDR1 and CDR2 are MDHEN and SYDVKM. V trimming: 5 bases; J trimming: 7 bases; junction bases outside the gene matches: 6. CDR3 sequence reads: CASSPDRVAEKLFF. CDR3 nucleotides: TGTGCCAGCAGTCCGGACAGGGTGGCTGAAAAACTGTTTTTT.

CDR3 region: CASSDQGRESSYEQYF. CDR3 DNA sequence: TGTGCCAGCTCCGACCAGGGGCGGGAGAGCTCCTACGAGCAGTACTTC. The chain carries TRBV18 and TRBJ2-7, with a tentative D call TRBD2 (7 bases). CDR3 size: 16 residues. The germline V gene has CDR1 KGHSH and CDR2 LQKENI. Trimming shortened V by 6 bases and J by 0 bases, and 18 bases separated the two germline ends.

In regard to this clone: Other nucleotide sequences in the sample specify the same CDR3. The chain uses TRBV10-3 and TRBJ2-7; 8 bases are shared with TRBD2. Germline V gene sequence: CDR1 ENHRY, CDR2 SYGVKD. CDR3 length: 13 residues. The V gene end was trimmed by 6 bases and the J gene end by 1 base; junction bases not matched to a gene: 2. CDR3: CAIRSSGSYEQYF. The CDR3, as DNA: TGTGCCATCAGGTCTAGCGGGTCCTACGAGCAGTACTTC.

This clone came up a few times. The genes are TRBV11-2 and TRBJ1-4; maybe TRBD1 (5 bases). The CDR3 contains 15 residues. Trimming took 1 base from V and 5 from J, leaving 11 bases between them. Germline-derived CDR1 and CDR2 are SGHAT and FQNNGV. The CDR3 coding sequence is TGTGCCAGCAGCTTAGGGACAAAGGGAAATGAAAAACTGTTTTTT. Protein: CASSLGTKGNEKLFF.

The chain couples TRBV18 to TRBJ1-3; D uncertain. Germline loops: CDR1 KGHSH, CDR2 LQKENI. This CDR3 region has 15 residues. Deletions cut 6 bases from V and 3 bases from J, with 15 bases between. The CDR3 DNA is TGTGCCAGCTCGCCTCGCGAATCGGGTGGAAACACCATATATTTT. It codes for CASSPRESGGNTIYF.

J is TRBJ2-1 and V is TRBV24-1, with 7 nucleotides matching TRBD1. The V gene end was trimmed by 5 bases and the J gene end by 5 bases; junction bases not matched to a gene: 14. Germline V lookup: CDR1 KGHDR, CDR2 SFDVKD. This CDR3 is built from 17 residues. The DNA of the CDR3 is TGTGCCACCAGTGGTCGGGTGGGGACAGTAGGCCACAATGAGCAGTTCTTC. It translates to CATSGRVGTVGHNEQFF.

The V and J genes are TRBV15 and TRBJ1-4; D not resolved. The CDR3 contains 13 residues. Deletions cut 3 bases from V and 5 bases from J, with 7 bases between. Germline CDR1 LNHNV, CDR2 YYDKDF (reference sequence). The CDR3 loop is CATSRARNEKLFF. The DNA for the CDR3 is TGTGCCACCAGCAGGGCAAGAAATGAAAAACTGTTTTTT.

The chain combines TRBV5-1 with TRBJ1-1, with a tentative D call TRBD1 (5 bases). Trimming took 6 bases from V and 4 from J, leaving 19 bases between them. From germline, CDR1 is SGHRS and CDR2 YFSETQ. This CDR3 contains 15 residues. As DNA, the CDR3 is TGCGCCAGCAATTCCGGCTATGGGGGGAGCACTGAAGCTTTCTTT. This gives the protein CASNSGYGGSTEAFF.

The V gene is TRBV7-9, the J gene TRBJ2-1; TRBD2 matches 9 bases. Losses at the gene ends were 7 bases for V and 3 bases for J; bases not matched to a gene: 10. This CDR3 region has 16 residues. Germline CDR1 and CDR2: SEHNR and FQNEAQ (reference sequence). CDR3 sequence reads: CASTRSSSGNYNEQFF. The CDR3 DNA reads as TGTGCCAGCACCCGGTCGTCTAGCGGGAACTACAATGAGCAGTTCTTC.

The chain combines TRBV4-1 with TRBJ1-1; D perhaps matches TRBD1 (5 bases). V was trimmed by 3 bases and J by 3 bases, leaving 14 bases between them. Germline CDR1 MGHRA, CDR2 YSYEKL. The CDR3 contains 15 residues. The DNA of the CDR3 is TGCGCCAGCAGCCAGCTTCAGGGTATTTACACTGAAGCTTTCTTT. This gives the protein CASSQLQGIYTEAFF.

V usage is TRBV25-1 and J usage is TRBJ1-3, with D perhaps TRBD1 (6 bases). The CDR3 consists of 16 residues. Trimming cost V 5 bases and J 5 bases, with 19 bases left between them. CDR1 MGHDK and CDR2 SYGVNS come from the germline V gene. The CDR3 reads CASSYTGNGERNTIYF. Written as DNA, the CDR3 is TGTGCCAGCAGTTACACAGGGAATGGGGAACGAAACACCATATATTTT. The full variable domain, with the rest looked up from reference TRBV25-1 and TRBJ1-3, is EADIYQTPRYLVIGTGKKITLECSQTMGHDKMYWYQQDPGMELHLIHYSYGVNSTEKGDLSSESTVSRIRTEHFPLTLESARPSHTSQYLCASSYTGNGERNTIYFGEGSWLTVV.

This chain uses TRBV9 with TRBJ1-5; D remains ambiguous. Germline CDR1 and CDR2: SGDLS and YYNGEE. CDR3 size: 14 residues. With 4 bases removed from V and 0 bases from J, the gap between germline ends came to 8 bases. The DNA of the CDR3 is TGTGCCAGCAGCCCGGACTCTAGCAATCAGCCCCAGCATTTT. As protein: CASSPDSSNQPQHF.

The CDR3 sequence: CASAKQGIHTEAFF. CDR3 sequence (DNA): TGCGCCAGCGCTAAACAGGGGATCCACACTGAAGCTTTCTTT. This chain uses TRBV5-1 with TRBJ1-1; 7 bases map to TRBD1. Germline V gene lookup returns CDR1 SGHRS and CDR2 YFSETQ. The ends lost 7 bases at V and 3 bases at J; junction bases unmatched: 9. CDR3 length equals 14 residues.

J is TRBJ2-2 and V is TRBV9; 9 bases match TRBD1. J was trimmed by 7 bases and V by 4 bases; bases with no gene match: 8. Germline CDR1 reads SGDLS; CDR2 reads YYNGEE. This CDR3 contains 15 residues. The CDR3 here is CASSQDRGSIGELFF. CDR3 nucleotides: TGTGCCAGCAGCCAGGACAGGGGTTCTATCGGGGAGCTGTTTTTT.

This clone was counted a single time. The chain joins TRBV5-1 to TRBJ2-3; 14 bases match TRBD2. Germline lookup yields CDR1 SGHRS and CDR2 YFSETQ. Germline trimming cut 0 bases from V and 3 bases from J; bases unmatched to any gene: 6. The CDR3 consists of 18 residues. This CDR3 is CASSLAGTSGRGTDTQYF. The CDR3 region has the DNA TGCGCCAGCAGCTTGGCCGGGACTAGCGGGAGAGGGACAGATACGCAGTATTTT.

The chain couples TRBV29-1 to TRBJ1-1, with D possibly matching TRBD1 (6 bases). The length of the CDR3 is 16 residues. V lost 4 bases and J lost 2, with 20 bases in between. Germline CDR1 is SQVTM and CDR2 is ANQGSEA. CDR3 bases: TGCAGCGTTGTGGACCTAAGACCGGACAGAAACACTGAAGCTTTCTTT. Translating gives CSVVDLRPDRNTEAFF.

The chain is built from TRBV5-1 and TRBJ2-7; tentatively, D is TRBD2 (6 bases). The V end lost 3 bases, the J end lost 1 base, and 11 bases lay between the germline ends. This CDR3 is 14 amino acids long. CDR1 and CDR2 from the germline V gene are SGHRS and YFSETQ. CDR3 sequence (DNA): TGCGCCAGCAGCTCGGCGGGGAAATCCTACGAGCAGTACTTC. It translates to CASSSAGKSYEQYF.

The rearrangement uses TRBV5-6 and TRBJ2-4, with D tentatively TRBD1 (6 bases). The CDR3 has 15 amino acids. Trimming took off 1 base at V and 7 bases at J, with 15 bases between the two ends. Germline CDR1 SGHDT, CDR2 YYEEEE. The CDR3 DNA sequence: TGTGCCAGCAGCTTGAGGTCCCAGGGGTGGAACATTCAGTACTTC. Protein product: CASSLRSQGWNIQYF.

The chain carries TRBV5-5 and TRBJ2-3; the match to TRBD1 covers 8 bases. J lost 8 bases, V lost 2 bases, and 7 bases had no gene match. In germline, CDR1 is SGHKS, CDR2 YYEKEE (reference sequence). The CDR3 runs 14 residues. CDR3 sequence: CASSFNLGQGTQYF. The CDR3 nucleotides are TGTGCCAGCAGCTTTAATCTCGGACAGGGTACGCAGTATTTT.

The rearrangement joins TRBV5-1 to TRBJ1-6; D remains unclear. The CDR3 loop spans 14 amino acids. The germline CDR1 and CDR2 sequences are SGHRS and YFSETQ. V shed 4 bases and J shed 5 bases, with 10 bases lying between them. Here the CDR3 reads CASSIPSDNSPLHF. CDR3 bases: TGCGCCAGCAGCATCCCCTCGGATAATTCACCCCTCCACTTT.

This rearrangement joins TRBV9 to TRBJ2-1, with TRBD1 identical over 8 bases. CDR1 is SGDLS, CDR2 YYNGEE, per germline. This CDR3 is built from 15 residues. Trimming at V came to 4 bases and at J to 4 bases, leaving 7 bases not matched to a gene. The CDR3 here is CASSLGTGGYNEQFF. The DNA of the CDR3 is TGTGCCAGCAGCCTCGGGACAGGAGGGTACAATGAGCAGTTCTTC. Full variable domain (outside the CDR3, taken from reference TRBV9 and TRBJ2-1): DSGVTQTPKHLITATGQRVTLRCSPRSGDLSVYWYQQSLDQGLQFLIQYYNGEERAKGNILERFSAQQFPDLHSELNLSSLELGDSALYFCASSLGTGGYNEQFFGPGTRLTVL.

The table lists this clone with a count of one. The chain recombines TRBV5-1 with TRBJ1-6; 8 bases map to TRBD1. Germline lookup yields CDR1 SGHRS and CDR2 YFSETQ. The CDR3 has 14 residues. V shed 0 bases and J 14 bases; nucleotides not matched to a gene: 7. CDR3 sequence: CASSLGQGSRALHF. The CDR3 coding sequence is TGCGCCAGCAGCTTGGGACAGGGGAGTCGTGCCCTCCACTTT. The whole variable domain, remainder taken from reference TRBV5-1 and TRBJ1-6, is KAGVTQTPRYLIKTRGQQVTLSCSPISGHRSVSWYQQTPGQGLQFLFEYFSETQRNKGNFPGRFSGRQFSNSRSEMNVSTLELGDSALYLCASSLGQGSRALHFGNGTRLTVT.

The rearrangement uses TRBV19 and TRBJ2-7; D possibly corresponds to TRBD1 (5 bases). This CDR3 has 14 amino acids. Germline CDR1 is LNHDA and CDR2 is SQIVND (reference sequence). V dropped 5 bases and J dropped 0 bases, with 11 bases sitting between them. The CDR3 protein is CASSGQGSSYEQYF. In DNA, the CDR3 is TGTGCCAGTAGTGGGCAGGGAAGCTCCTACGAGCAGTACTTC. Using reference TRBV19 and TRBJ2-7 for the parts outside the CDR3, the full variable domain is DGGITQSPKYLFRKEGQNVTLSCEQNLNHDAMYWYRQDPGQGLRLIYYSQIVNDFQKGDIAEGYSVSREKKESFPLTVTSAQKNPTAFYLCASSGQGSSYEQYFGPGTRLTVT.

The chain combines TRBV5-1 with TRBJ2-5, with TRBD1 matching over 7 bases. Per the germline V gene, CDR1 is SGHRS and CDR2 is YFSETQ. The CDR3 length is 15 residues. Trimming at V came to 2 bases and at J to 2 bases, leaving 6 bases not matched to a gene. The CDR3 nucleotides are TGCGCCAGCAGCTTCATGGGACAGCATCAAGAGACCCAGTACTTC. Its protein is CASSFMGQHQETQYF.

There are a few counts of this clone. The chain combines TRBV2 with TRBJ1-5; 7 bases align to TRBD1. Germline CDR1 is SNHLY and CDR2 is FYNNEI. The CDR3 is made up of 15 amino acids. After removal of 6 bases from V and 7 bases from J, the junction contained 12 bases not matched to a gene. In DNA, the CDR3 is TGTGCCAGCAGCGCGGACAGGAGTATAAGACAGCCCCAGCATTTT. It is translated as CASSADRSIRQPQHF.

This chain connects TRBV25-1 to TRBJ2-5, with D maybe TRBD2 (6 bases). The V gene lost 8 bases and the J gene lost 1 base, with 20 bases spanning the gap. The germline V gene has CDR1 MGHDK and CDR2 SYGVNS. The CDR3 has 16 amino acids. CDR3 nucleotides: TGTGCCAGCGGAACGAAGGGTAGCGGTCCCCAAGAGACCCAGTACTTC. It yields the protein CASGTKGSGPQETQYF. Drawing the rest from reference TRBV25-1 and TRBJ2-5, the complete variable domain is EADIYQTPRYLVIGTGKKITLECSQTMGHDKMYWYQQDPGMELHLIHYSYGVNSTEKGDLSSESTVSRIRTEHFPLTLESARPSHTSQYLCASGTKGSGPQETQYFGPGTRLLVL.

The rearrangement links TRBV6-5 to TRBJ1-2; D unclear. CDR1 and CDR2 (germline): MNHEY, SVGAGI. The V and J ends lost 6 bases and 7 bases respectively, with 18 bases between them. This CDR3 has 14 residues. The CDR3 region is CASREGVVGSGYTF. CDR3 DNA sequence: TGTGCCAGCAGAGAGGGAGTAGTGGGGAGTGGCTACACCTTC.

This sequence joins TRBV7-9 and TRBJ1-2, with 9 bases matching TRBD1. After removal of 5 bases from V and 7 bases from J, the junction contained 11 bases not matched to a gene. Germline V gene sequence: CDR1 SEHNR, CDR2 FQNEAQ (reference sequence). The CDR3 contains 15 residues. CDR3 in DNA: TGTGCCAGCAGCCCCCTCCGGGACAGGGATAGTGGCTACACCTTC. Its protein is CASSPLRDRDSGYTF.

The J gene is TRBJ2-7, the V gene TRBV5-1, with TRBD2 matching over 13 bases. Germline CDR1 SGHRS, CDR2 YFSETQ. V shed 4 bases, J shed 2 bases, and the junction held 3 bases outside the gene matches. There are 15 residues in the CDR3. The CDR3 DNA sequence: TGCGCCAGCAGCATGGGACTAGCGGGGACCTACGAGCAGTACTTC. Its translation is CASSMGLAGTYEQYF. The whole variable domain, filled in from reference TRBV5-1 and TRBJ2-7, reads KAGVTQTPRYLIKTRGQQVTLSCSPISGHRSVSWYQQTPGQGLQFLFEYFSETQRNKGNFPGRFSGRQFSNSRSEMNVSTLELGDSALYLCASSMGLAGTYEQYFGPGTRLTVT.

The rearrangement joins TRBV11-2 to TRBJ2-3; 9 bases fit TRBD2. This CDR3 has 15 residues. CDR1 is SGHAT and CDR2 is FQNNGV in the germline V gene. V was pared by 5 bases and J by 9 bases, with 12 bases of the junction left unmatched. Written as DNA, the CDR3 is TGTGCCAGCAGCCGAGCGGCGGGAGGGCCGAGGACGCAGTATTTT. Translating it yields CASSRAAGGPRTQYF.